This T cell receptor (beta chain) was captured in a study of blood T cell repertoires in COVID-19 (dated by TCRdb to about 2020). In the study overall: The collaborator samples originated in the United States, Italy and Spain and spanned the acute and convalescent phases of COVID-19. The samples were drawn from two sources: the first 160 participants of the ongoing ImmuneRACE study, and 1,200 or so subjects contributed by 6 global collaborators. Nearly every sample came with metadata listing a de-identified subject ID, COVID-19 status, age in years and sex. HLA class I and class II types, where available, came from metadata supplied by the sample provider rather than from assay-based typing. The repertoires were released in a freely available public database intended as a resource for research on the immune response to SARS-CoV-2. Subjects who had been exposed to COVID-19, were actively infected with it, or had recovered from it provided the deeply sampled blood TCRbeta repertoires that made up the dataset. The material from the prospective study consisted of cDNA or gDNA derived from T cells, B-cell-depleted T cells, or PBMCs.

Participants in the prospective study were enrolled through a virtual design, were aged roughly 18 to 95 years, and lived in approximately 25 United States geographic areas. To assign participants to cohorts, the prospective study relied on clinical history that participants themselves reported in a screening survey and a study questionnaire. ImmuneRACE Cohort 3 recovered participants were defined by two consecutive negative NP/OP PCR tests, healthcare professional clearance, or symptom resolution. In the prospective study, mobile phlebotomists collected whole blood, serum and a nasopharyngeal or oropharyngeal swab from each participant. Prospective study participants could optionally give additional blood draws and questionnaires over a roughly 2-month period. Blood samples from the prospective study were shipped frozen or at room temperature prior to DNA extraction. Regarding this clone: No cognate antigen has been identified for it. Base qualities are missing; no much larger clone stands one base away.

Broad study findings and their caveats: Clinical and demographic metadata were provided uncurated, with the amount varying by source and participant.

V and J are trimmed by 7 bases and 7 bases, and the gene matches miss 8 bases of the junction. From cysteine to phenylalanine, the CDR3 is 14 amino acids long. Only the CDR3 part of the read is kept: 42 bases, read in frame from the first base. The germline V gene yields SGHAT for CDR1 and FQNNGV for CDR2. TCRbeta CDR3 regions were amplified from genomic DNA by means of the immunoSEQ Assay, a bias-controlled multiplex PCR. Per the original workflow: The number of nucleated cells in each sample was estimated by amplification of reference gene primers within the assay. To quantify the absolute abundance of each unique TCRbeta CDR3 rearrangement, sequence reads were collapsed and filtered. For each sample, productive Simpson clonality was calculated by taking the square root of Simpson's diversity index across productive rearrangements. The source is immuneACCESS, and TCRdb retained only in-frame sequences with V and J called. Part of the clones is not carried over; for the studies checked, unresolved V genes explain less than half of this, and the remainder is unexplained. V, J and clone size reflect that table, while D and trimming were determined from the DNA. A total of around 150,000 clones appear in this sample, around 87% of them only once. Jointly, the top ten make up 6% to 8.5% of the sample.

The chain joins TRBV11-2 to TRBJ1-4, with TRBD1 identical over 8 junction bases. Sample: PBMCs or T cells enriched from blood (not recorded which). The TCR originated in a woman between 50 and 59 years old who had recovered from COVID-19. The CDR3 protein: CASTDRGGGEKLFF. The DNA sequence is given as TGTGCCAGCACCGACAGGGGTGGTGGTGAAAAACTGTTTTTT.